This T cell receptor (beta chain) was identified during a study of cytomegalovirus exposure and HLA in healthy donors. Study details: Samples from HLA-typed donors yielded some 85 million unique TCRs in an early data release.

The PCR used 60 Vbeta and 13 Jbeta primers. Assay used: immunoSEQ multiplex PCR; TCRdb lists only in-frame clones, some missing. The sample holds about 110,000 clones, roughly 73% seen once. When sampled, the donors appeared nominally healthy, though they likely had unrecorded immune exposures. The CDR3 contains 15 residues. Germline V CDR1 and CDR2: SGHRS, YFSETQ. V dropped 1 base and J dropped 3; count of bases not matched to a gene: 7. This sequence joins TRBV5-1 and TRBJ2-7; the match to TRBD2 covers 7 bases. The source of this sequence is a woman aged 25 to 39 in good health and CMV-seronegative. The sample comprised PBMCs. CDR3 amino acids: CASSLKGGRDYEQYF. CDR3 bases: TGCGCCAGCAGCTTGAAAGGTGGGAGGGACTACGAGCAGTACTTC.